This T cell receptor beta chain was sequenced in a study of shared clonotypes between healthy human individuals. Germline CDR1 and CDR2: SNHLY and FYNNEI. The CDR3 contains 13 residues. Trimming took off 7 bases at V and 2 bases at J, with 10 bases between the two ends. Naive CD8 populations comprised CD45RO-negative cells positively selected for CCR7, excluding terminally differentiated effector memory CD45RA+ cells. The assay was immunoSEQ multiplex PCR, and TCRdb's table has in-frame clones only and misses some. The table lists some 580,000 clones, about 98% of them singletons. The sequence derives from a man aged 25-40 years in good health. V usage is TRBV2 and J usage is TRBJ2-3, with unresolved D. The sample comprised naive CD8+ T cells sorted from blood. CDR3 sequence (DNA): TGTGCCAGCACCCCCCCAGACACAGATACGCAGTATTTT. It encodes CASTPPDTDTQYF.